This is a list of T cell receptor beta chains from one sample in a study of brain metastases from non-small cell lung cancer. Here immunoSEQ multiplex PCR was the method, and the copy in TCRdb shows in-frame clones only, minus some. The sample has about 690 clones, roughly nine tenths seen once. Sequencing was performed on tissue from a brain metastasis. Receptors were obtained from a donor at least 40 years old with non-small cell lung cancer. CDR3s include the opening cysteine and the closing phenylalanine or tryptophan. A D gene is named only where the DNA matches it firmly. Clone size is given for some rows only: seen once, a few or many times, or a class if the clone is expanded.

D gene: NA; J gene: TRBJ2-3; V gene: TRBV5-1; clone size: few; CDR3 protein: CASSLKGGATDTQYF; CDR3 DNA: TGCGCCAGCAGCTTGAAGGGGGGGGCCACAGATACGCAGTATTTT
D gene: NA; J gene: TRBJ2-5; V gene: TRBV10-1; clone size: few; CDR3 protein: CASSARVGETQYF; CDR3 DNA: TGCGCCAGCAGTGCCAGGGTGGGAGAGACCCAGTACTTC
D gene: TRBD1; J gene: TRBJ1-2; V gene: TRBV6-4; clone size: NA; CDR3 protein: CASQFDRDSPYGYTF; CDR3 DNA: TGTGCCAGCCAATTTGACAGGGATTCACCCTATGGCTACACCTTC
D gene: TRBD1; J gene: TRBJ1-5; V gene: TRBV27; clone size: NA; CDR3 protein: CASSSGQRAEGNQPQHF; CDR3 DNA: TGTGCCAGCAGTTCGGGACAGAGGGCAGAAGGCAATCAGCCCCAGCATTTT
D gene: TRBD1; J gene: TRBJ1-5; V gene: TRBV19; clone size: NA; CDR3 protein: CASNTGTGGGQPQHF; CDR3 DNA: TGTGCCAGTAACACCGGGACAGGGGGTGGTCAGCCCCAGCATTTT
D gene: TRBD2; J gene: TRBJ2-3; V gene: TRBV18; clone size: NA; CDR3 protein: CASSPQLARSTDTQYF; CDR3 DNA: TGTGCCAGCTCACCCCAACTAGCGCGAAGCACAGATACGCAGTATTTT
D gene: NA; J gene: TRBJ1-1; V gene: TRBV6-5; clone size: NA; CDR3 protein: CASSRGNTEAFF; CDR3 DNA: TGTGCCAGCAGTAGGGGGAACACTGAAGCTTTCTTT
D gene: NA; J gene: TRBJ1-3; V gene: TRBV18; clone size: NA; CDR3 protein: CASSPQQTLSGNTIYF; CDR3 DNA: TGTGCCAGCTCACCGCAACAGACCCTCTCTGGAAACACCATATATTTT
D gene: TRBD1; J gene: TRBJ2-1; V gene: TRBV2; clone size: NA; CDR3 protein: CASGDSWEQFF; CDR3 DNA: TGTGCCAGCGGGGACAGTTGGGAGCAGTTCTTC
D gene: NA; J gene: TRBJ2-1; V gene: TRBV24-1; clone size: NA; CDR3 protein: CATSGGQTIYNEQFF; CDR3 DNA: TGTGCCACCAGTGGAGGTCAGACCATCTACAATGAGCAGTTCTTC
D gene: NA; J gene: TRBJ2-1; V gene: TRBV7-3; clone size: NA; CDR3 protein: CASSPGWYNEQFF; CDR3 DNA: TGTGCCAGCAGCCCTGGCTGGTACAATGAGCAGTTCTTC
D gene: NA; J gene: TRBJ1-5; V gene: TRBV7-2; clone size: NA; CDR3 protein: CASSLVGQGTQPQHF; CDR3 DNA: TGTGCCAGCAGCTTAGTGGGGCAGGGTACTCAGCCCCAGCATTTT
D gene: NA; J gene: TRBJ2-1; V gene: TRBV7-2; clone size: NA; CDR3 protein: CASSRSAGEQFF; CDR3 DNA: TGTGCCAGCAGCCGGTCGGCAGGTGAGCAGTTCTTC
D gene: NA; J gene: TRBJ2-1; V gene: TRBV6-5; clone size: NA; CDR3 protein: CASTSGTNEQFF; CDR3 DNA: TGTGCCAGCACCTCAGGTACGAATGAGCAGTTCTTC
D gene: NA; J gene: TRBJ1-1; V gene: TRBV14; clone size: NA; CDR3 protein: CASSQPGTRVTEAFF; CDR3 DNA: TGTGCCAGCAGCCAACCCGGGACCCGAGTCACTGAAGCTTTCTTT
D gene: TRBD2; J gene: TRBJ2-3; V gene: TRBV28; clone size: NA; CDR3 protein: CASSPNPGAGGFADTQYF; CDR3 DNA: TGTGCCAGCAGCCCAAACCCGGGAGCGGGAGGTTTTGCCGATACGCAGTATTTT
D gene: TRBD1; J gene: TRBJ1-6; V gene: TRBV28; clone size: NA; CDR3 protein: CASSFVQGQSAPLHF; CDR3 DNA: TGTGCCAGCAGTTTTGTGCAGGGACAGTCTGCACCCCTCCACTTT
D gene: NA; J gene: TRBJ2-5; V gene: TRBV7-2; clone size: NA; CDR3 protein: CASSLASGPGETQYF; CDR3 DNA: TGTGCCAGCAGCTTAGCCTCGGGACCCGGGGAGACCCAGTACTTC
D gene: TRBD1; J gene: TRBJ2-7; V gene: TRBV27; clone size: NA; CDR3 protein: CASSLSRQGGYEQYF; CDR3 DNA: TGTGCCAGCAGTTTATCCAGACAGGGTGGCTACGAGCAGTACTTC
D gene: NA; J gene: TRBJ1-4; V gene: TRBV2; clone size: NA; CDR3 protein: CDSSPTPSDGEKLFF; CDR3 DNA: TGTGACAGCAGTCCCACCCCATCGGACGGCGAAAAACTATTTTTT
D gene: NA; J gene: TRBJ1-6; V gene: TRBV5-1; clone size: NA; CDR3 protein: CASSLEGDLDSPLHF; CDR3 DNA: TGCGCCAGCAGCTTGGAAGGGGATTTAGATTCACCCCTCCACTTT
D gene: NA; J gene: TRBJ2-1; V gene: TRBV7-2; clone size: NA; CDR3 protein: CASSSKAGRDEQFF; CDR3 DNA: TGTGCCAGCAGCTCGAAAGCGGGTAGAGATGAGCAGTTCTTC
D gene: NA; J gene: TRBJ2-5; V gene: TRBV7-9; clone size: NA; CDR3 protein: CASSYGTSIQETQYF; CDR3 DNA: TGTGCCAGCAGCTACGGGACAAGTATTCAAGAGACCCAGTACTTC